This is a list of T cell receptor beta chains from one sample in a study of blood T cell repertoires in COVID-19. Some clones are missing from TCRdb's copy, which holds only in-frame ones; the method was immunoSEQ multiplex PCR. The profile shows about 95,000 clones, around 80% of them singletons. The sample comprised peripheral blood. All receptors come from a human donor in a cohort sampled during active COVID-19. Both conserved end residues are trimmed from each CDR3. The D gene is left open where the match is weak. Clone size, where shown, is once, few, many, or a class for clones that have expanded.

D,size,V,J,CDR3
TRBD1,NA,TRBV2,TRBJ2-7,ASSDGRFPGQGRYEQY
NA,NA,TRBV9,TRBJ1-2,ASSAQTTGLGSYT
NA,NA,TRBV20-1,TRBJ1-4,SASSGIRRTNEKLF
NA,NA,TRBV6-5,TRBJ1-4,AVRDGLTTNEKLF
NA,NA,TRBV6-5,TRBJ1-2,ASSYADTNYGYT
NA,NA,TRBV21-1,TRBJ2-1,ASSKAPRGGIGDNEQF
TRBD1,NA,TRBV29-1,TRBJ1-1,SADRAMNTEAF
TRBD2,NA,TRBV10-1,TRBJ2-3,ASSEFGTSGKDTQY
NA,NA,TRBV15,TRBJ2-7,ATSRLYEQY
TRBD1,NA,TRBV19,TRBJ1-2,ASSIRPGQENYGYT
TRBD1,once,TRBV12-5,TRBJ1-3,ASGSTLDRVRRGGNTIY
NA,NA,TRBV6-1,TRBJ1-2,ASSEVRGNYGYT
TRBD1,NA,TRBV19,TRBJ2-2,ASWDSINTGELF
TRBD2,NA,TRBV5-1,TRBJ2-1,ASSPQAGASYNEQF
TRBD1,few,TRBV18,TRBJ1-6,ASSPLARGTGGDSPLH
NA,NA,TRBV7-9,TRBJ1-1,ASSFGLGSTEAF
NA,NA,TRBV5-6,TRBJ1-5,ASSLGDKRNQPQH